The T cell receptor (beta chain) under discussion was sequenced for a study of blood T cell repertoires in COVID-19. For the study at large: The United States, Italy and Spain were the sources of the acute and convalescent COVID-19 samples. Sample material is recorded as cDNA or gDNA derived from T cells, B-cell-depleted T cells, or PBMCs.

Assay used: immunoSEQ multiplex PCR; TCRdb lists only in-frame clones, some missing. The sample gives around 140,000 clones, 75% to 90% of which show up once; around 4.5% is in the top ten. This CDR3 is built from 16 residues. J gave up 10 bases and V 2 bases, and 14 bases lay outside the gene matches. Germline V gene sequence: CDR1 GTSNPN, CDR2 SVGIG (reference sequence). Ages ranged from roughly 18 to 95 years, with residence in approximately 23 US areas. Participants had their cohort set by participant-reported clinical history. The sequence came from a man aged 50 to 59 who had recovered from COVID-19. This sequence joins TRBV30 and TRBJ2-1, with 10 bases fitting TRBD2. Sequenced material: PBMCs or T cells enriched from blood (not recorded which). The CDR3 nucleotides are TGTGCCTGGAGTTCGGCTAGCGGGGGATACAATGAGGAGCAGTTCTTC. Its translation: CAWSSASGGYNEEQFF.